The 12 T cell receptor beta chains presented below share a single source sample, sequenced in a study of cytomegalovirus exposure and HLA in healthy donors (dated by TCRdb to between 2016 and 2019). The library was made by the immunoSEQ multiplex PCR assay. The multiplex PCR relied on a mix of 60 forward primers for TCR Vbeta segments and 13 reverse primers for TCR Jbeta segments. TCRdb stores this immuneACCESS table with in-frame sequences only. Part of the clones is absent; in the studies checked, under half of the shortfall reflects unresolved V genes, and no reason is known for the rest. This sample has 150,000 to 200,000 clones in its table, and about three quarters of those were observed once. Together, the top ten hold approximately 1% of the sample. Sequencing input: PBMCs. Receptors originate from a woman aged 40-49 years in good health and CMV-seronegative.

The rearrangement uses TRBV19 and TRBJ1-2; 7 bases are shared with TRBD1. With 5 bases clipped from V and 8 bases from J, the junction kept 11 bases outside the gene matches. This CDR3 has 14 amino acids. CDR1 LNHDA and CDR2 SQIVND come from the germline V gene (reference sequence). Here the CDR3 DNA reads TGTGCCAGTAGTCGTGACAGGGACTTAGGCGGCTACACCTTC. Translating it yields CASSRDRDLGGYTF.

The genes are TRBV2 and TRBJ1-2; D perhaps matches TRBD1 (6 bases). Trimming removed 6 bases from V and 2 bases from J, with 16 bases in between. The germline CDR1 and CDR2 sequences are SNHLY and FYNNEI. The CDR3 runs 15 residues. The DNA for the CDR3 is TGTGCCAGCAGGAATGACAGGTACCTGAACTATGGCTACACCTTC. Encoded protein: CASRNDRYLNYGYTF.

This clone has just a few counts. The CDR3: CASRVVAFGELFF. The CDR3, as DNA: TGTGCGTCCAGGGTCGTCGCATTCGGGGAGCTGTTTTTT. The chain uses TRBV6-1 and TRBJ2-2; D possibly corresponds to TRBD1 (5 bases). The germline V gene encodes CDR1 MNHNS and CDR2 SASEGT. The CDR3 has 13 amino acids.

This clone was seen only a few times. This chain joins TRBV5-4 and TRBJ1-1, with 7 bases that match TRBD1. The V gene end was trimmed by 5 bases and the J gene end by 4 bases; junction bases not matched to a gene: 5. The CDR3 is 13 residues long. The germline V gene has CDR1 SGHNT and CDR2 YYREEE (reference sequence). CDR3 residues: CASSWTGGTEAFF. Here the CDR3 DNA reads TGTGCCAGCAGTTGGACAGGCGGCACTGAAGCTTTCTTT.

The chain combines TRBV7-2 with TRBJ1-1, with D perhaps TRBD1 (5 bases). V was cut by 3 bases and J by 0 bases, with 8 bases left in between. In germline, CDR1 is SGHTA, CDR2 FQGNSA. The CDR3 length is 14 residues. Written as DNA, the CDR3 is TGTGCCAGCAGCTTCGGGGGACTGAACACTGAAGCTTTCTTT. Protein product: CASSFGGLNTEAFF.

The chain carries TRBV5-6 and TRBJ1-1; D is perhaps TRBD1 (5 bases). The CDR3 covers 14 residues. CDR1 SGHDT and CDR2 YYEEEE come from the germline V gene. Trimming removed 6 bases from V and 5 bases from J, with 17 bases in between. The CDR3 is CASTRGDPRTEAFF. For the CDR3, the DNA is TGTGCCAGCACACGGGGGGATCCGAGAACTGAAGCTTTCTTT.

About this clone: A read error may account for a junction end that differs from germline. This chain joins TRBV6-6 and TRBJ1-2, with 12 bases aligning to TRBD1. Germline values: CDR1 MNHNY, CDR2 SVGAGI (reference sequence). The CDR3 is 15 residues long. Written as DNA, the CDR3 is TGTGCCAGCAGTCAGGGACAGGGGGCACCCTATGGCTACATCTTC. Translation: CASSQGQGAPYGYIF.

The chain's CDR3 is CASSLVSLTSGIGYF. DNA of the CDR3: TGCGCCAGCAGCTTGGTAAGCCTGACTAGCGGGATAGGGTACTTC. The chain is built from TRBV5-1 and TRBJ2-7, with 11 bases lining up with TRBD2. The CDR3 runs to 15 residues. Trimming took 0 bases from V and 12 from J; bases not matched to a gene: 11. CDR1 SGHRS and CDR2 YFSETQ come from the germline V gene.

The rearrangement joins TRBV19 to TRBJ2-1, with TRBD2 as a possible D gene (6 bases). The CDR3 sequence is 15 residues long. Trimming left V 6 bases short and J 7 bases short, with 19 bases between. CDR1 is LNHDA, CDR2 SQIVND, per germline (reference sequence). CDR3 DNA sequence: TGTGCCAGTAGCCCTACTAGCTCCTGGGGGAATGAGCAGTTCTTC. Its protein is CASSPTSSWGNEQFF. Full variable domain (remainder filled in from reference TRBV19 and TRBJ2-1): DGGITQSPKYLFRKEGQNVTLSCEQNLNHDAMYWYRQDPGQGLRLIYYSQIVNDFQKGDIAEGYSVSREKKESFPLTVTSAQKNPTAFYLCASSPTSSWGNEQFFGPGTRLTVL.

This chain uses TRBV10-1 with TRBJ2-7; D is possibly TRBD2 (6 bases). Trimming took 1 base from V and 3 from J, leaving 10 bases between them. The germline gives CDR1 WNHNN, CDR2 SYGVQD (reference sequence). This CDR3 is built from 14 residues. The CDR3 DNA is TGCGCCAGCAGTGAGTATAGGGAGGTCTACGAGCAGTACTTC. It codes for CASSEYREVYEQYF.

As regards this clone: Other DNA sequences in this specimen translate into the identical CDR3. This chain links TRBV5-4 with TRBJ2-3; 13 nucleotides align to TRBD2. V lost 3 bases to trimming and J lost 3 bases; unmatched junction nucleotides: 1. Per germline, CDR1 SGHNT and CDR2 YYREEE (reference sequence). The CDR3 totals 15 residues. CDR3 DNA: TGTGCCAGCAGCTGGACTAGCGGGAGTACAGATACGCAGTATTTT. Its translation: CASSWTSGSTDTQYF.

V gene TRBV6-4 combines with J gene TRBJ2-2, with D possibly being TRBD2 (6 bases). The V end lost 5 bases, the J end lost 3 bases, and 13 bases lay between the germline ends. The CDR3 spans 15 residues. Germline CDR1 MRHNA, CDR2 SNTAGT. The CDR3 DNA sequence: TGTGCCAGCAGTCCATCGGGGGTGCACACCGGGGAGCTGTTTTTT. Its protein is CASSPSGVHTGELFF.